This T cell receptor beta chain was recovered during a study of pediatric ulcerative colitis. The repertoire was sequenced with immunoSEQ multiplex PCR; TCRdb's copy has only in-frame clones and lacks some. The table has tens of thousands of clones, 75% seen once. The CDR3 extends over 11 amino acids. Per germline, CDR1 MNHNS and CDR2 SASEGT. Trimming left V 10 bases short and J 9 bases short, with 14 bases between. During colonoscopy, one to two rectal pinch biopsies were collected. The rearrangement joins TRBV6-1 to TRBJ2-3; D possibly corresponds to TRBD1 (6 bases). Sequencing was performed on gut tissue. The clonotype comes from a boy younger than 18 with severe ulcerative colitis. The CDR3 DNA sequence: TGTGCCATAGGGACAACTCTCACGCAGTATTTT. Its protein is CAIGTTLTQYF.